Here is one T cell receptor beta chain with its context. Its specificity is unknown. Germline CDR1 is SGHTA and CDR2 is FQGNSA. This CDR3 region has 13 residues. V lost 5 bases to trimming and J lost 3 bases, with 10 bases between them. The primer mix had 60 Vbeta and 13 Jbeta primers. TCRdb keeps only in-frame clones here, not all; method: immunoSEQ multiplex PCR. The sample lists tens of thousands of clones; almost 85% were seen once. This specimen belongs to a study of cytomegalovirus exposure and HLA in healthy donors. At the level of the study: Tens of millions of unique TCRs from HLA-typed donors made up an early data release.

Whole-study results and caveats: Later analysis found that TCR beta chains associated with HLA were more clonally expanded than other, equally common chains.

This clonotype was obtained from a man between 18 and 29 years old in good health and CMV-seronegative. Source material: PBMCs. J is TRBJ1-2 and V is TRBV7-2, with a weak D call TRBD1 (5 bases). CDR3 nucleotide sequence: TGTGCCAGCAGCAAATTACAGGACTATGGCTACACCTTC. Translated: CASSKLQDYGYTF.